The T cell receptor beta chain under discussion was sequenced for a study of blood T cell repertoires in COVID-19. Study details: From the United States, Italy and Spain came samples of acute and convalescent COVID-19. PBMCs, B-cell-depleted T cells, or T cells provided the cDNA or gDNA that made up the material.

Symptom resolution, clearance, or two negative PCRs marked donors in Cohort 3 as recovered. Using immunoSEQ multiplex PCR, the repertoire was profiled, and TCRdb retains in-frame clones only, with some absent. The data hold about 440,000 clones, with less than 95% observed a single time. CDR1 SNHLY and CDR2 FYNNEI come from the germline V gene. The CDR3 totals 15 residues. The ends were cut back, 6 bases at V and 5 bases at J, with 14 bases in the middle. Sequenced material: PBMCs or T cells enriched from blood (not recorded which). This sequence originates from a man younger than 35 who had recovered from COVID-19. The chain recombines TRBV2 with TRBJ1-6; possibly TRBD1 for D (6 bases). The CDR3 sequence is CASSAYRANNSPLHF. DNA of the CDR3: TGTGCCAGCAGCGCCTACAGGGCAAATAATTCACCCCTCCACTTT.